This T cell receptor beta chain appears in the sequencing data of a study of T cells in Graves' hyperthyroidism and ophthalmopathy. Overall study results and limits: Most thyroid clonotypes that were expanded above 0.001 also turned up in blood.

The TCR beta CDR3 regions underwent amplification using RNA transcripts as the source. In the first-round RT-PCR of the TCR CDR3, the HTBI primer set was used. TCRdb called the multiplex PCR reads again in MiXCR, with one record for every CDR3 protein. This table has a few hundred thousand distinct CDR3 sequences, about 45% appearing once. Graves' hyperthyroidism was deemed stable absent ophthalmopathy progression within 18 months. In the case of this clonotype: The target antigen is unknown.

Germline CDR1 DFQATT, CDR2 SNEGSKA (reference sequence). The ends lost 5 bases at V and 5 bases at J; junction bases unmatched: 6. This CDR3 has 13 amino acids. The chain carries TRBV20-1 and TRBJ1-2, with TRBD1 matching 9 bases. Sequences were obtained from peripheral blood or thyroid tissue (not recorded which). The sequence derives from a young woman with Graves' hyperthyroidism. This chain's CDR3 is CSALGQGSYGYTF. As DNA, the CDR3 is TGCAGTGCTCTAGGACAGGGGAGTTATGGCTACACCTTC.